This T cell receptor beta chain was documented in a study of blood T cell repertoires in COVID-19. Study-wide background: COVID-19 samples, acute and convalescent, were from the United States, Italy and Spain. The cDNA or gDNA used as material had been derived from T cells, B-cell-depleted T cells, or PBMCs.

Authors' data handling: Cell counts per sample came from amplifying reference gene primers. The protocol was immunoSEQ multiplex PCR, while the TCRdb copy is restricted to in-frame clones and leaves out a portion. V, J and clone size are those of that table, while D and trimming were read from the DNA. The sample lists about 170,000 clones, around 83% occurring once. Germline CDR1 and CDR2: SGDLS and YYNGEE. This CDR3 is 15 amino acids long. V was cut by 3 bases and J by 1 base, with 13 bases left in between. This TCR was recovered from a woman in her 70s who had recovered from COVID-19. The material sequenced was peripheral blood. V gene TRBV9 combines with J gene TRBJ1-1, with TRBD1 as a possible D gene (5 bases). CDR3 loop: CASSGRGGPNTEAFF. The CDR3, as DNA: TGTGCCAGCAGCGGGAGGGGTGGACCGAACACTGAAGCTTTCTTT.